This T cell receptor (beta chain) was documented in a study of T cell clonality in common variable immunodeficiency. Findings and limits, study-wide: What drives increased CVID clonality needs T cell subpopulation sequencing.

Repertoires were generated with immunoSEQ multiplex PCR, while TCRdb's copy carries only in-frame clones and drops some. Observed are over 55,000 clones, no singletons, with the top ten taking roughly 1.7%. Germline V gene lookup returns CDR1 SQVTM and CDR2 ANQGSEA. The CDR3 covers 14 residues. The table lists this clone with many counts. The antigen is not known. The observed sequence ends 3 residues before the CDR3 terminus, with the missing tail filled in from the germline J gene. Material for sequencing was peripheral blood mononuclear cells. The sequence was obtained from a person between 18 and 70 years old in good health. V and J are TRBV29-1 and TRBJ2-1; maybe TRBD1 (5 bases). The CDR3 protein is CSFSGMVVYNEQFF. The sequenced CDR3 bases are TGCAGTTTTTCAGGGATGGTCGTCTACAATGAG.